This T cell receptor (beta chain) originates from a study of shared clonotypes between healthy human individuals. For the study at large: Each donor had three CD4 naive, three CD4 memory, two CD8 naive and one CD8 memory plate.

This was a deep-level run. Replicate PCRs run on sorted subsets employed approximately 200 ng DNA, 25,000 to 35,000 T cell genomes. Using immunoSEQ multiplex PCR, the repertoire was profiled, and TCRdb retains in-frame clones only, with some absent. Among some 800,000 clones, about 92% were seen once, and the ten largest hold less than 25%. Naive CD8 isolation took CD45RO-negative cells positively selected for CCR7 and excluded terminally differentiated effector memory CD45RA+ cells. Trimming took 6 bases from V and 2 from J; bases not matched to a gene: 8. CDR1 SGHAT and CDR2 FQNNGV come from the germline V gene. The CDR3 totals 15 residues.

Material: naive CD8+ T cells sorted from blood. The sequence was obtained from a man aged 30 to 39 in good health. This chain links TRBV11-2 with TRBJ2-7; 9 bases match TRBD1. CDR3 sequence: CASRYRDRVPYEQYF. As DNA, the CDR3 is TGTGCCAGCAGGTACCGGGACAGGGTGCCCTACGAGCAGTACTTC.